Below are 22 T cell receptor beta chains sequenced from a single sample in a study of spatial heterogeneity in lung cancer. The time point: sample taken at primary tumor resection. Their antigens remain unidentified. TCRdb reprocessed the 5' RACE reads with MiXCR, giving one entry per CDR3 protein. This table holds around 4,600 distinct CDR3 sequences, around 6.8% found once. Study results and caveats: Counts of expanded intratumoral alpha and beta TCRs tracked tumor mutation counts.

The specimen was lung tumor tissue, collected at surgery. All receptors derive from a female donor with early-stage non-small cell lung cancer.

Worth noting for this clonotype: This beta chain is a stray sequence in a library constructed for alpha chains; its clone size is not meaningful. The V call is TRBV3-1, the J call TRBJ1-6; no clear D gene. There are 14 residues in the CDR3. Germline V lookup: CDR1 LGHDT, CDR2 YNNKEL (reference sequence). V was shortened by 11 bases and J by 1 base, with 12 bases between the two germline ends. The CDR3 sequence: CAGRDVSYNSPLHF. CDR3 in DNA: TGTGCCGGCCGAGACGTTTCCTATAATTCACCCCTCCACTTT.

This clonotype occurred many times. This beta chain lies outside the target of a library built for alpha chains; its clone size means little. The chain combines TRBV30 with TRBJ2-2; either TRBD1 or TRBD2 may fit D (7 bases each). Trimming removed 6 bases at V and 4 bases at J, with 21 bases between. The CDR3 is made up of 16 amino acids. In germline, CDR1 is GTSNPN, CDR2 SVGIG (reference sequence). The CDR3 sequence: CACSFQGGLSTGELFF. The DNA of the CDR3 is TGTGCCTGCAGCTTTCAGGGGGGGTTAAGCACCGGGGAGCTGTTTTTT.

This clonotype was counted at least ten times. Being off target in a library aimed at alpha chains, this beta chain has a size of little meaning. The CDR3 protein is CASSLAGTGTDTQYF. CDR3 DNA: TGTGCCAGCAGTTTAGCCGGGACCGGAACAGATACGCAGTATTTT. The chain employs TRBV12-3 or TRBV12-4 and TRBJ2-3; D may be TRBD1 or TRBD2 (5 bases each). The V end lost 0 bases, the J end lost 3 bases, and 10 bases lay between the germline ends. The CDR3 has 15 amino acids.

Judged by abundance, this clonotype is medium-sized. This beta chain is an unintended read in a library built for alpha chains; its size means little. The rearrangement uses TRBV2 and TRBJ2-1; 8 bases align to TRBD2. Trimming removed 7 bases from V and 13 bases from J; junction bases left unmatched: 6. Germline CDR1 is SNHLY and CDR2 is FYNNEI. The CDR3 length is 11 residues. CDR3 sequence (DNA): TGTGCCAGCACATTAGCGGGGCCCCAGTTCTTC. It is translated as CASTLAGPQFF.

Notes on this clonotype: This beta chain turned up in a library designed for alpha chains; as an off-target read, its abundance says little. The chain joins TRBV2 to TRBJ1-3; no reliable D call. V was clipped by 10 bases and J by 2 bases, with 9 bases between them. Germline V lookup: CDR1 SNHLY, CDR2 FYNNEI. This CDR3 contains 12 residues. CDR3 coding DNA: TGTGCCATCAAGAAAACTGGAAACACCATATATTTT. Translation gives CAIKKTGNTIYF.

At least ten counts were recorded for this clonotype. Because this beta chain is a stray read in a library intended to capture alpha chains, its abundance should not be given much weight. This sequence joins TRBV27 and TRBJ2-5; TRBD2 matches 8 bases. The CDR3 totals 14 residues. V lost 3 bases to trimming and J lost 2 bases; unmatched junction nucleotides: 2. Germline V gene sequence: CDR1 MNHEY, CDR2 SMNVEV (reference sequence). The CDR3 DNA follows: TGTGCCAGCAGTTTCCAGCGGGGGCAAGAGACCCAGTACTTC. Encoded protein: CASSFQRGQETQYF.

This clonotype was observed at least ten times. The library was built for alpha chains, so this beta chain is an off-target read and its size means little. The CDR3 spells CSATGGEQFF. The CDR3 DNA follows: TGCAGTGCTACGGGCGGTGAGCAGTTCTTC. V and J are TRBV20-1 and TRBJ2-1; D not resolved. V shed 4 bases and J shed 9 bases, with 7 bases lying between them. Looked up from germline, CDR1 is DFQATT and CDR2 is SNEGSKA (reference sequence). The CDR3 extends over 10 amino acids.

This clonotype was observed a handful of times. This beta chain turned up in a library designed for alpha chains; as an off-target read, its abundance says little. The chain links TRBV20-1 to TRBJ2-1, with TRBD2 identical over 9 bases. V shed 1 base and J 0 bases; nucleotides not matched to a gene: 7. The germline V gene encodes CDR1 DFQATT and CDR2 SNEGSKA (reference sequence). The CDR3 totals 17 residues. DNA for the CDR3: TGCAGTGCTAGAGGGAGCGGGGGGTCGAGCTCCTACAATGAGCAGTTCTTC. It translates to CSARGSGGSSSYNEQFF.

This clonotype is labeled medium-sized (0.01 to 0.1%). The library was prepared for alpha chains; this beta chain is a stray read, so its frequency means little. For the CDR3, the DNA is TGTGCCAGCAGCCAGACAGTCTTCCAAGAGACCCAGTACTTC. Encoded protein: CASSQTVFQETQYF. This chain links TRBV5-6 with TRBJ2-5, with D perhaps TRBD1 (5 bases). This CDR3 is built from 14 residues. In germline, CDR1 is SGHDT, CDR2 YYEEEE. V lost 4 bases and J lost 1, with 11 bases in between.

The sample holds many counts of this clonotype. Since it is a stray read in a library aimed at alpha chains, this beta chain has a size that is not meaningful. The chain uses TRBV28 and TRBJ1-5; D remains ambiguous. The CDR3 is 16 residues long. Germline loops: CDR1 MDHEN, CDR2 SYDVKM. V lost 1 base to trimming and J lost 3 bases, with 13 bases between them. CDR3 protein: CASSLLPGRNNQPQHF. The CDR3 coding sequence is TGTGCCAGCAGTTTATTGCCCGGACGGAACAATCAGCCCCAGCATTTT.

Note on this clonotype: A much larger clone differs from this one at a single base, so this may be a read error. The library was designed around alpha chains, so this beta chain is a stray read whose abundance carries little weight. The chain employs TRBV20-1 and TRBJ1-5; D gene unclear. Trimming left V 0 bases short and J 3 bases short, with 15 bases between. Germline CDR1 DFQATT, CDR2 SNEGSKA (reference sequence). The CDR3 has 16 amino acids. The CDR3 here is CSARDGKTVDNQPQHF. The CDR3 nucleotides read TGCAGTGCTAGAGATGGGAAAACGGTCGACAATCAGCCCCAGCATTTT.

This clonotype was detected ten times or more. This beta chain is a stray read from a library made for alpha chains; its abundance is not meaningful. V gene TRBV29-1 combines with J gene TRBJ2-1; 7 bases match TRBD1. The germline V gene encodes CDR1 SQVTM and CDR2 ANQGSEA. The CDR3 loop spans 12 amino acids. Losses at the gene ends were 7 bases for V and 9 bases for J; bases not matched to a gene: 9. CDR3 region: CSGGTARGEQFF. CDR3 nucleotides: TGCAGCGGTGGGACAGCTCGAGGTGAGCAGTTCTTC.

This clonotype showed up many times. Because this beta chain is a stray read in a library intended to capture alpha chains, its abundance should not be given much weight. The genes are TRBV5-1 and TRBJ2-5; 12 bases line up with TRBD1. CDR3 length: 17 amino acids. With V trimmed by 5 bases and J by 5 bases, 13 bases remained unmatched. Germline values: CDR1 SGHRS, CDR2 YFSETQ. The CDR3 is CASRMTSGTGGFETQYF. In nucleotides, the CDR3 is TGCGCCAGCAGAATGACCTCCGGGACAGGGGGCTTTGAGACCCAGTACTTC.

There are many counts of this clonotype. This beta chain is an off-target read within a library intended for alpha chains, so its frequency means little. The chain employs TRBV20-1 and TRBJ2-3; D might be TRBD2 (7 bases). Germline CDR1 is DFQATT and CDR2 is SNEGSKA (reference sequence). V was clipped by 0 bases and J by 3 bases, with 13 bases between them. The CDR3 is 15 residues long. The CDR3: CSARDSAGATDTQYF. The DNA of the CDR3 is TGCAGTGCTAGAGATTCGGCGGGGGCTACAGATACGCAGTATTTT.

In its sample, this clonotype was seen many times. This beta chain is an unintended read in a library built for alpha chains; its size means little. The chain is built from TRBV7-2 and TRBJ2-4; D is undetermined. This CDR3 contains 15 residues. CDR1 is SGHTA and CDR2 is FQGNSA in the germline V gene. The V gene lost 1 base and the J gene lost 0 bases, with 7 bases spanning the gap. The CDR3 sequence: CASSLGGIAKNIQYF. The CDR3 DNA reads TGTGCCAGCAGCTTAGGAGGAATAGCCAAAAACATTCAGTACTTC.

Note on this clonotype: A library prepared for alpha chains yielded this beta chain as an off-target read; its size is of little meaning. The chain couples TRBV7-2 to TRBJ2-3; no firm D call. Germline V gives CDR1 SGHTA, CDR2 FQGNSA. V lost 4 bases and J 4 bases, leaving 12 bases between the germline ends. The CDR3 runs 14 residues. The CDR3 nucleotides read TGTGCCAGCAGCTCCGGCCCTCTGCCAGATACGCAGTATTTT. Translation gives CASSSGPLPDTQYF. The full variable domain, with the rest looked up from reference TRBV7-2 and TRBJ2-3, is GAGVSQSPSNKVTEKGKDVELRCDPISGHTALYWYRQSLGQGLEFLIYFQGNSAPDKSGLPSDRFSAERTGGSVSTLTIQRTQQEDSAVYLCASSSGPLPDTQYFGPGTRLTVL.

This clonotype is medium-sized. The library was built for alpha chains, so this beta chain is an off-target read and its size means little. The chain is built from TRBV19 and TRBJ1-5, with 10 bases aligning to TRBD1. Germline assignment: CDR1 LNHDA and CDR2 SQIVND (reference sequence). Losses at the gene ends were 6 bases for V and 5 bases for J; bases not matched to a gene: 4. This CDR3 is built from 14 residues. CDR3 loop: CASSLGTGDQPQHF. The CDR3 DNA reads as TGTGCCAGTAGCCTCGGGACAGGGGATCAGCCCCAGCATTTT.

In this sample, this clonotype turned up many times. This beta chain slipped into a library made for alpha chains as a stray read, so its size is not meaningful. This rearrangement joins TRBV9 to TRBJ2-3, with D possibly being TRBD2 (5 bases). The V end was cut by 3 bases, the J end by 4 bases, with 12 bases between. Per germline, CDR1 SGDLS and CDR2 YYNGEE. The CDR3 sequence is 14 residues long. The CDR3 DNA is TGTGCCAGCAGCGGGACTCGGGCGGCAGATACGCAGTATTTT. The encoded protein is CASSGTRAADTQYF. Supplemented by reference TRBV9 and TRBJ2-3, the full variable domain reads DSGVTQTPKHLITATGQRVTLRCSPRSGDLSVYWYQQSLDQGLQFLIQYYNGEERAKGNILERFSAQQFPDLHSELNLSSLELGDSALYFCASSGTRAADTQYFGPGTRLTVL.

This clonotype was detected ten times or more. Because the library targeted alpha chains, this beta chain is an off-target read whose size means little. The CDR3 nucleotides are TGTGCCAGCAGCTCGAGCTCAGGGGGCGTGTATGGCTACACCTTC. It yields the protein CASSSSSGGVYGYTF. The rearrangement uses TRBV11-2 and TRBJ1-2, with 8 bases fitting TRBD1. The CDR3 has 15 amino acids. The germline CDR1 and CDR2 sequences are SGHAT and FQNNGV. The J segment lost 5 bases and the V segment lost 4 bases, leaving 9 bases of the junction unmatched.

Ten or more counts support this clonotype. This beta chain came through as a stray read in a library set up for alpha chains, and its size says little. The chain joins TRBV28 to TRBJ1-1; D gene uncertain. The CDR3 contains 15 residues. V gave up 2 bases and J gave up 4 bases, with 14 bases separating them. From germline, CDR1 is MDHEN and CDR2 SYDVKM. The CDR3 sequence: CASSLTGSSSTEAFF. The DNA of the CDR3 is TGTGCCAGCAGTTTAACTGGGAGTAGCAGCACTGAAGCTTTCTTT.

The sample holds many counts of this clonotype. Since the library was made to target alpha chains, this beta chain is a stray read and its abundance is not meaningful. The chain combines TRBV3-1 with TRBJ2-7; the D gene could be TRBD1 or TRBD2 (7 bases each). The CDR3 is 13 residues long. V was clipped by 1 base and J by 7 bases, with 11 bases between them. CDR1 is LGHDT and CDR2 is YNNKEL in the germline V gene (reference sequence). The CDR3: CASSQVRGGEQYV. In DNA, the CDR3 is TGTGCCAGCAGCCAAGTCAGGGGGGGAGAGCAGTACGTC.

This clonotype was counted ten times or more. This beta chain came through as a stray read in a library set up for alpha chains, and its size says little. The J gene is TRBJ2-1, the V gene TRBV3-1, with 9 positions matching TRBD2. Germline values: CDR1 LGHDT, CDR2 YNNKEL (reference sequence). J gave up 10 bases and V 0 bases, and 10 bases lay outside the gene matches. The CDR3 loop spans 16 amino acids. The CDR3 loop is CASSQDGAGGRKEQFF. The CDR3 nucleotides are TGTGCCAGCAGCCAAGATGGGGCGGGAGGGCGCAAGGAGCAGTTCTTC.